These 26 T cell receptor beta chains originate from one sample sequenced in a study of shared clonotypes between healthy human individuals. This table comes from immunoSEQ multiplex PCR, and its TCRdb copy is limited to in-frame clones, with some not included. The sample records about 700,000 clones, 92% being singletons. Naive CD8 cells were CD45RO-negative, positively selected for CCR7, excluding terminally differentiated effector memory CD45RA+ cells. The source material was naive CD8+ T cells sorted from blood. The receptors here all came from a man aged 25-45 years in good health.

Turning to this clone: Other DNA sequences within the sample encode an identical CDR3. The chain links TRBV5-1 to TRBJ2-7; D is perhaps TRBD2 (5 bases). V gave up 3 bases and J gave up 3 bases, with 10 bases separating them. The CDR3 totals 13 residues. Germline assignment: CDR1 SGHRS and CDR2 YFSETQ. CDR3 in DNA: TGCGCCAGCAGCTCGGGAACCCTCTACGAGCAGTACTTC. Its protein product is CASSSGTLYEQYF.

This sequence joins TRBV5-7 and TRBJ2-7; 13 bases are shared with TRBD2. TRBV5-7 is marked as an open reading frame, function uncertain. The ends lost 4 bases at V and 3 bases at J; junction bases unmatched: 10. This CDR3 has 17 amino acids. In DNA, the CDR3 is TGTGCCAGCAGCCTCGGGACTAGCGGGAATTCGCACTACGAGCAGTACTTC. This gives the protein CASSLGTSGNSHYEQYF.

The rearrangement uses TRBV9 and TRBJ1-5, with a tentative D call TRBD1 (6 bases). Per the germline V gene, CDR1 is SGDLS and CDR2 is YYNGEE. The CDR3 sequence is 12 residues long. CDR3 DNA: TGTGGTGGATACAGGGTTGGTCAGCCCCAGCATTTT. Translation: CGGYRVGQPQHF. The full variable domain, in which reference TRBV9 and TRBJ1-5 provide the parts outside the CDR3, is DSGVTQTPKHLITATGQRVTLRCSPRSGDLSVYWYQQSLDQGLQFLIQYYNGEERAKGNILERFSAQQFPDLHSELNLSSLELGDSALYFCGGYRVGQPQHFGDGTRLSIL.

The rearrangement uses TRBV28 and TRBJ2-2; TRBD2 is a possible D gene (7 bases). Germline V CDR1 and CDR2: MDHEN, SYDVKM. This CDR3 spans 17 amino acids. Trimming pared 6 bases from V and 2 bases from J, leaving 19 bases between. The DNA of the CDR3 is TGTGCCAGCAGCGCTGGGGGGGCCGTATCAAACACCGGGGAGCTGTTTTTT. Protein sequence: CASSAGGAVSNTGELFF.

The chain recombines TRBV27 with TRBJ2-7; 9 positions match TRBD1. Germline lookup yields CDR1 MNHEY and CDR2 SMNVEV (reference sequence). Losses at the gene ends were 6 bases for V and 5 bases for J; bases not matched to a gene: 5. The CDR3 loop spans 13 amino acids. DNA for the CDR3: TGTGCCAGCAGGCGCCGGGACAGGGACGAGCAGTACTTC. This encodes CASRRRDRDEQYF.

This chain links TRBV29-1 with TRBJ2-3; 9 nucleotides match TRBD1. Trimming removed 6 bases from V and 5 bases from J; junction bases left unmatched: 9. The CDR3 length is 14 residues. CDR1 and CDR2 (germline): SQVTM, ANQGSEA. The CDR3 loop is CSVTHRGRGDTQYF. Here the CDR3 DNA reads TGCAGCGTAACACACAGGGGGCGCGGAGATACGCAGTATTTT.

The genes are TRBV6-1 and TRBJ2-1; D is ambiguous. The V end lost 10 bases, the J end lost 3 bases, and 16 bases lay between the germline ends. The length of the CDR3 is 14 residues. CDR1 is MNHNS and CDR2 is SASEGT in the germline V gene. This CDR3 is CATGLRTVYNEQFF. The CDR3 DNA reads TGTGCCACCGGGCTTCGGACCGTCTACAATGAGCAGTTCTTC.

The rearrangement joins TRBV7-9 to TRBJ2-1, with TRBD2 matching over 14 bases. The germline V gene encodes CDR1 SEHNR and CDR2 FQNEAQ (reference sequence). J gave up 7 bases and V 5 bases, and 10 bases lay outside the gene matches. The CDR3 spans 17 residues. As DNA, the CDR3 is TGTGCCAGCAGCCCCCCCCTGACTAGCGGGAGGGCAAATGAGCAGTTCTTC. Its protein is CASSPPLTSGRANEQFF.

CDR3 loop: CASSVSSYGYTF. The CDR3 DNA follows: TGTGCCAGCAGCGTATCAAGCTATGGCTACACCTTC. The chain couples TRBV5-4 to TRBJ1-2; the D is unclear. V gave up 4 bases and J gave up 4 bases, with 8 bases separating them. Germline V gene data show CDR1 as SGHNT and CDR2 as YYREEE (reference sequence). CDR3 length: 12 residues.

This chain connects TRBV11-2 to TRBJ1-2; possibly TRBD1 for D (5 bases). V was trimmed by 0 bases and J by 6 bases, leaving 11 bases between them. The length of the CDR3 is 14 residues. Germline lookup yields CDR1 SGHAT and CDR2 FQNNGV. The CDR3 coding sequence is TGTGCCAGCAGCTTAGATCAGGGAGGGGATGGCTACACCTTC. Protein: CASSLDQGGDGYTF.

The V gene is TRBV27, the J gene TRBJ2-1; TRBD2 is a possible D gene (6 bases). Germline V CDR1 and CDR2: MNHEY, SMNVEV (reference sequence). Trimming took 3 bases from V and 8 from J, leaving 14 bases between them. This CDR3 spans 14 amino acids. CDR3 sequence: CASSFGWRGDEQFF. The CDR3 DNA sequence: TGTGCCAGCAGTTTCGGGTGGAGGGGCGATGAGCAGTTCTTC.

The chain recombines TRBV9 with TRBJ2-3; no definite D call. The V gene's germline CDR1 is SGDLS and CDR2 YYNGEE. The ends were cut back, 3 bases at V and 0 bases at J, with 8 bases in the middle. This CDR3 is 14 amino acids long. The CDR3 here is CASSEYGSTDTQYF. Here the CDR3 DNA reads TGTGCCAGCAGCGAGTATGGAAGCACAGATACGCAGTATTTT.

This sequence joins TRBV28 and TRBJ1-4; 8 bases match TRBD1. The CDR3 extends over 16 amino acids. CDR1 and CDR2 (germline): MDHEN, SYDVKM. The ends lost 6 bases at V and 8 bases at J; junction bases unmatched: 14. The CDR3 region is CASSSPFDRGGEKLFF. The CDR3 nucleotides read TGTGCCAGCAGCTCCCCTTTTGACAGGGGTGGAGAAAAACTGTTTTTT.

The chain uses TRBV18 and TRBJ2-1; 9 nucleotides line up with TRBD2. This CDR3 contains 15 residues. V lost 5 bases to trimming and J lost 8 bases; unmatched junction nucleotides: 10. Germline V gene lookup returns CDR1 KGHSH and CDR2 LQKENI. The CDR3 DNA reads TGTGCCAGCTCATTAGCGGGAGAGTTCGTGGATGAGCAGTTCTTC. Amino acid sequence: CASSLAGEFVDEQFF. Filled out from reference TRBV18 and TRBJ2-1, the complete variable domain reads NAGVMQNPRHLVRRRGQEARLRCSPMKGHSHVYWYRQLPEEGLKFMVYLQKENIIDESGMPKERFSAEFPKEGPSILRIQQVVRGDSAAYFCASSLAGEFVDEQFFGPGTRLTVL.

V usage is TRBV14 and J usage is TRBJ2-1; TRBD2 matches at 8 bases. Germline values: CDR1 SGHDN, CDR2 FVKESK. V gave up 1 base and J gave up 0 bases; unmatched junction bases: 17. CDR3 size: 21 residues. In DNA form, the CDR3 reads TGTGCCAGCAGCCAAGCCGGGTTCGGCGGGAGGCGATTAAGCTCCTACAATGAGCAGTTCTTC. Its protein product is CASSQAGFGGRRLSSYNEQFF.

The V gene is TRBV9, the J gene TRBJ2-2, with no clear D. The CDR3 is 17 residues long. Trimming removed 2 bases from V and 1 base from J, with 15 bases in between. In germline, CDR1 is SGDLS, CDR2 YYNGEE. The CDR3 here is CASSVPGGTMNTGELFF. Written as DNA, the CDR3 is TGTGCCAGCAGCGTCCCGGGTGGAACTATGAACACCGGGGAGCTGTTTTTT. Supplemented by reference TRBV9 and TRBJ2-2, the full variable domain reads DSGVTQTPKHLITATGQRVTLRCSPRSGDLSVYWYQQSLDQGLQFLIQYYNGEERAKGNILERFSAQQFPDLHSELNLSSLELGDSALYFCASSVPGGTMNTGELFFGEGSRLTVL.

V and J are TRBV28 and TRBJ2-1; TRBD1 aligns across 8 bases. Germline values: CDR1 MDHEN, CDR2 SYDVKM. This CDR3 spans 18 amino acids. The J segment lost 6 bases and the V segment lost 1 base, leaving 14 bases of the junction unmatched. Here the CDR3 DNA reads TGTGCCAGCAGTTTATTTTACCCGGACAGGGAATGGGCCAATGAGCAGTTCTTC. Its protein product is CASSLFYPDREWANEQFF.

This chain connects TRBV27 to TRBJ1-1; TRBD1 matches 7 bases. This CDR3 comprises 15 residues. The V segment lost 1 base and the J segment 4 bases; nucleotides outside the gene matches: 6. Germline loops: CDR1 MNHEY, CDR2 SMNVEV (reference sequence). CDR3 protein: CASSLLVTGVTEAFF. The DNA for the CDR3 is TGTGCCAGCAGTTTATTAGTCACAGGGGTCACTGAAGCTTTCTTT.

The V gene is TRBV28, the J gene TRBJ2-1, with TRBD2 identical over 13 bases. Looked up from germline, CDR1 is MDHEN and CDR2 is SYDVKM. CDR3 length equals 15 residues. The V gene end was trimmed by 6 bases and the J gene end by 8 bases; junction bases not matched to a gene: 7. Here the CDR3 DNA reads TGTGCCAGCAGAACCACTAGCGGGAGGGTCCATGAGCAGTTCTTC. Translated, it gives CASRTTSGRVHEQFF.

This sequence joins TRBV7-9 and TRBJ2-7; D not resolved. The CDR3 runs to 11 residues. Germline V lookup: CDR1 SEHNR, CDR2 FQNEAQ (reference sequence). V was trimmed by 4 bases and J by 7 bases, leaving 8 bases between them. In DNA, the CDR3 is TGTGCCAGCAGCTGGAGTGAAGAGCAGTACTTC. This translates into CASSWSEEQYF.

The V gene is TRBV21-1, the J gene TRBJ2-3. TRBV21-1 is deemed a pseudogene. The CDR3 length is 15 residues. The CDR3 sequence: CASSKGVGDTDTQYF. The CDR3 DNA reads TGTGCCAGCAGCAAAGGAGTTGGGGACACAGATACGCAGTATTTT.

The V call is TRBV7-9, the J call TRBJ2-1, with D perhaps assigned TRBD1 or TRBD2 (5 bases each). Germline assignment: CDR1 SEHNR and CDR2 FQNEAQ (reference sequence). CDR3 length: 13 amino acids. DNA for the CDR3: TGTTTCTCTAGGGCAGGGAGCAACAATGAGCAGTTCTTC. It is translated as CFSRAGSNNEQFF. The variable domain in full, completed from reference TRBV7-9 and TRBJ2-1, reads DTGVSQNPRHKITKRGQNVTFRCDPISEHNRLYWYRQTLGQGPEFLTYFQNEAQLEKSRLLSDRFSAERPKGSFSTLEIQRTEQGDSAMYLCFSRAGSNNEQFFGPGTRLTVL.

The rearrangement uses TRBV15 and TRBJ1-5; D is unclear. V was pared by 3 bases and J by 1 base, with 7 bases between. Germline V CDR1 and CDR2: LNHNV, YYDKDF (reference sequence). CDR3 length: 14 residues. In DNA form, the CDR3 reads TGTGCCACCAGCAGGGTGGAAAGCAATCAGCCCCAGCATTTT. This codes for CATSRVESNQPQHF.

The CDR3 nucleotides are TGTGCCAGCAGCCAACAGGGCCTAGCGGGAGGACACAGCTCCTACGAGCAGTACTTC. This translates into CASSQQGLAGGHSSYEQYF. The rearrangement uses TRBV7-8 and TRBJ2-7; 11 bases align to TRBD2. Germline CDR1 SGHVS, CDR2 FQNEAQ. Losses at the gene ends were 5 bases for V and 0 bases for J; bases not matched to a gene: 15. The CDR3 has 19 residues.

The table lists this clone with a count of one. The J gene is TRBJ2-1, the V gene TRBV19; TRBD1 matches 7 bases. J gave up 4 bases and V 3 bases, and 3 bases lay outside the gene matches. CDR3 size: 14 residues. Germline CDR1 is LNHDA and CDR2 is SQIVND (reference sequence). Written as DNA, the CDR3 is TGTGCCAGTAGTATTAGGGACAGATACAATGAGCAGTTCTTC. This translates into CASSIRDRYNEQFF. The full variable domain, with the rest looked up from reference TRBV19 and TRBJ2-1, is DGGITQSPKYLFRKEGQNVTLSCEQNLNHDAMYWYRQDPGQGLRLIYYSQIVNDFQKGDIAEGYSVSREKKESFPLTVTSAQKNPTAFYLCASSIRDRYNEQFFGPGTRLTVL.

J is TRBJ2-5 and V is TRBV27; D is possibly TRBD1 or TRBD2 (5 bases each). The germline V gene encodes CDR1 MNHEY and CDR2 SMNVEV (reference sequence). The V end lost 6 bases, the J end lost 7 bases, and 24 bases lay between the germline ends. This CDR3 comprises 16 residues. The CDR3 here is CASSHPAVQGVLTQYF. The CDR3, as DNA: TGTGCCAGCAGCCACCCAGCCGTCCAGGGAGTACTGACCCAGTACTTC.